The 18 T cell receptor beta chains given below trace back to one sample, sequenced in a study of OX40 agonist ivuxolimab in advanced cancers. Clones were sequenced by immunoSEQ multiplex PCR, and TCRdb holds only the in-frame ones, with some missing. Of fewer than 25,000 clones listed, more than 60% were seen once; the top ten hold around 35%. Source: CD4+ or CD8+ T cells sorted from blood, taken in a trial of the OX40 agonist ivuxolimab. These receptors all stem from an adult with an advanced solid tumor such as melanoma, head and neck, liver or kidney cancer.

The V and J genes are TRBV9 and TRBJ2-3; the match to TRBD2 covers 7 bases. Germline V gene data show CDR1 as SGDLS and CDR2 as YYNGEE. The CDR3 consists of 17 residues. The V segment lost 4 bases and the J segment 2 bases; nucleotides outside the gene matches: 13. CDR3 protein: CASSSRTGGGPTDTQYF. CDR3 nucleotides: TGTGCCAGCAGCTCAAGGACGGGCGGGGGACCCACAGATACGCAGTATTTT.

In its sample, this clone was seen once. This sequence joins TRBV19 and TRBJ1-2; possibly TRBD1 for D (6 bases). V was pared by 5 bases and J by 4 bases, with 8 bases between. The length of the CDR3 is 12 residues. In germline, CDR1 is LNHDA, CDR2 SQIVND (reference sequence). As DNA, the CDR3 is TGTGCCAGTAGTGGACAGACCTATGGCTACACCTTC. As protein: CASSGQTYGYTF.

This clone was counted a few times. The CDR3 loop reads CATGQGNTIYF. In nucleotides, the CDR3 is TGTGCCACCGGACAGGGAAACACCATATATTTT. The chain carries TRBV10-3 and TRBJ1-3; weak D call: TRBD1 (6 bases). CDR1 is ENHRY, CDR2 SYGVKD, per germline. V lost 10 bases and J 4 bases, leaving 8 bases between the germline ends. The CDR3 has 11 residues.

The CDR3 reads CASGLNTGELFF. Here the CDR3 DNA reads TGTGCCAGCGGCCTAAACACCGGGGAGCTGTTTTTT. This chain joins TRBV2 and TRBJ2-2; D is undetermined. V shed 8 bases and J shed 2 bases, with 6 bases lying between them. This CDR3 comprises 12 residues. CDR1 is SNHLY and CDR2 is FYNNEI in the germline V gene.

This clone was counted a single time. The chain employs TRBV27 and TRBJ1-5; D gene uncertain. In germline, CDR1 is MNHEY, CDR2 SMNVEV (reference sequence). V shed 1 base and J shed 7 bases, with 14 bases lying between them. The CDR3 sequence is 15 residues long. CDR3 DNA sequence: TGTGCCAGCAGTTTATACTCCCCGGTCGGGCAGCCCCAGCATTTT. It codes for CASSLYSPVGQPQHF.

The chain couples TRBV9 to TRBJ2-3; the D is unclear. V was trimmed by 0 bases and J by 6 bases, leaving 14 bases between them. CDR1 and CDR2 from the germline V gene are SGDLS and YYNGEE. The CDR3 spans 15 residues. The CDR3 reads CASSVVGIAADTQYF. The CDR3, as DNA: TGTGCCAGCAGCGTAGTAGGAATAGCCGCGGATACGCAGTATTTT.

This sequence joins TRBV27 and TRBJ2-2, with 11 bases aligning to TRBD1. In germline, CDR1 is MNHEY, CDR2 SMNVEV (reference sequence). This CDR3 has 17 amino acids. V gave up 0 bases and J gave up 4 bases; unmatched junction bases: 4. The CDR3 DNA sequence: TGTGCCAGCAGTTTATCTCGGACAGGGGGCCCCACCGGGGAGCTGTTTTTT. Translation gives CASSLSRTGGPTGELFF.

This chain joins TRBV7-9 and TRBJ2-6; TRBD2 aligns across 8 bases. V shed 2 bases and J 2 bases; nucleotides not matched to a gene: 11. Germline V gives CDR1 SEHNR, CDR2 FQNEAQ (reference sequence). This CDR3 spans 19 amino acids. The CDR3 spells CASSLLLGDSGTGANVLTF. The CDR3, as DNA: TGTGCCAGCAGCTTATTGTTGGGAGATAGCGGGACTGGGGCCAACGTCCTGACTTTC.

The chain links TRBV27 to TRBJ2-7, with 8 bases lining up with TRBD1. The CDR3 extends over 15 amino acids. J lost 2 bases, V lost 2 bases, and 5 bases had no gene match. Germline CDR1 reads MNHEY; CDR2 reads SMNVEV (reference sequence). The CDR3 reads CASSLGTGGTYEQYF. Here the CDR3 DNA reads TGTGCCAGCAGTTTAGGGACAGGCGGCACCTACGAGCAGTACTTC.

The chain joins TRBV6-5 to TRBJ1-2; no clear D gene. V was pared by 6 bases and J by 4 bases, with 18 bases between. The CDR3 is 15 residues long. Germline CDR1 is MNHEY and CDR2 is SVGAGI. CDR3 DNA sequence: TGTGCCAGCAGCCCTGACCGCCTCTATGGCTATGGCTACACCTTC. Translated: CASSPDRLYGYGYTF.

This clone was seen a handful of times. The CDR3 nucleotides are TGCGCCAGCAGCCAAGATGACACAGGGGGCGACGAGCAGTACTTC. This encodes CASSQDDTGGDEQYF. The rearrangement uses TRBV4-1 and TRBJ2-7; TRBD1 aligns across 9 bases. Trimming removed 0 bases from V and 5 bases from J; junction bases left unmatched: 5. The germline gives CDR1 MGHRA, CDR2 YSYEKL. The CDR3 has 15 residues.

This clone was observed a handful of times. Written as DNA, the CDR3 is TGTGCCAGCAGTGACAGGGCAAACGAAAAACTGTTTTTT. It codes for CASSDRANEKLFF. This sequence joins TRBV2 and TRBJ1-4, with a tentative D call TRBD1 (5 bases). Germline CDR1 and CDR2: SNHLY and FYNNEI. V was cut by 3 bases and J by 8 bases, with 10 bases left in between. This CDR3 has 13 amino acids.

This chain uses TRBV2 with TRBJ1-4; no clear D gene. This CDR3 has 12 amino acids. Trimming cost V 7 bases and J 6 bases, with 9 bases left between them. Looked up from germline, CDR1 is SNHLY and CDR2 is FYNNEI. The CDR3 protein is CASIRADEKLFF. For the CDR3, the DNA is TGTGCCAGCATCCGGGCTGATGAAAAACTGTTTTTT.

The V gene is TRBV6-5, the J gene TRBJ2-1, with a weak D call TRBD2 (6 bases). Germline V CDR1 and CDR2: MNHEY, SVGAGI. The V end lost 2 bases, the J end lost 7 bases, and 12 bases lay between the germline ends. The CDR3 contains 14 residues. The CDR3 DNA reads TGTGCCAGCAGTTACGCGGGGACCGGGAATGAGCAGTTCTTC. It is translated as CASSYAGTGNEQFF.

This clone was detected a few times. The V and J genes are TRBV7-8 and TRBJ1-4, with 7 bases aligning to TRBD1. The CDR3 runs 14 residues. V shed 1 base, J shed 7 bases, and the junction held 3 bases outside the gene matches. CDR1 and CDR2 (germline): SGHVS, FQNEAQ. Written as DNA, the CDR3 is TGTGCCAGCAGCTTAGAACAGGGGTTTGAAAAACTGTTTTTT. Amino acid sequence: CASSLEQGFEKLFF.

The chain joins TRBV28 to TRBJ2-7; D is unclear. In germline, CDR1 is MDHEN, CDR2 SYDVKM. V lost 3 bases to trimming and J lost 2 bases, with 11 bases between them. The CDR3 runs 14 residues. This chain's CDR3 is CASSLLQSTYEQYF. CDR3 bases: TGTGCCAGCAGTTTGTTACAGTCAACCTACGAGCAGTACTTC.

The chain employs TRBV5-6 and TRBJ2-7; D is unresolved. Trimming took 0 bases from V and 0 from J, leaving 10 bases between them. The CDR3 runs 15 residues. Germline V gives CDR1 SGHDT, CDR2 YYEEEE. The CDR3 DNA follows: TGTGCCAGCAGCTTGGGACTGCAGAGCTCCTACGAGCAGTACTTC. This encodes CASSLGLQSSYEQYF.

This chain connects TRBV9 to TRBJ2-3, with D perhaps matching TRBD2 (7 bases). The CDR3 runs 15 residues. CDR1 and CDR2 from the germline V gene are SGDLS and YYNGEE. Trimming cost V 4 bases and J 2 bases, with 14 bases left between them. The CDR3 spells CASSLRGRSTDTQYF. The CDR3 region has the DNA TGTGCCAGCAGCCTGCGGGGGCGGTCCACAGATACGCAGTATTTT. Supplemented by reference TRBV9 and TRBJ2-3, the full variable domain reads DSGVTQTPKHLITATGQRVTLRCSPRSGDLSVYWYQQSLDQGLQFLIQYYNGEERAKGNILERFSAQQFPDLHSELNLSSLELGDSALYFCASSLRGRSTDTQYFGPGTRLTVL.